Sequencing of this T cell receptor beta chain was carried out in a study of T cell responses to AZD1222 COVID-19 vaccine. Sequencing was performed with immunoSEQ multiplex PCR; in TCRdb, only in-frame clones are kept and a portion is missing. The repertoire has about 120,000 clones, approximately 90% of them found once; the top ten carry 4% to 5%. From germline, CDR1 is MGHDK and CDR2 SYGVNS. Trimming took 6 bases from V and 4 from J, leaving 10 bases between them. CDR3 length: 13 amino acids. Study observations and caveats: In all cases, repertoires were sampled only after the peak T cell response. CD4 TCRs linked to vaccination spanned spike, dominating at 160-218 and 743-854. Most donors were white British and more were female, and clonal diversity was possibly underestimated.

This clone was found once. Its antigen remains unidentified. This chain uses TRBV25-1 with TRBJ1-3, with a weak D call TRBD1 (5 bases). This specimen was peripheral blood, taken 28 days after the second dose of the MenACWY control vaccine. The source of this sequence is an adult who received the MenACWY meningococcal vaccine as a control. The CDR3 DNA sequence: TGTGCCAGCAGCCGGGGGATAGGAAACACCATATATTTT. It translates to CASSRGIGNTIYF.